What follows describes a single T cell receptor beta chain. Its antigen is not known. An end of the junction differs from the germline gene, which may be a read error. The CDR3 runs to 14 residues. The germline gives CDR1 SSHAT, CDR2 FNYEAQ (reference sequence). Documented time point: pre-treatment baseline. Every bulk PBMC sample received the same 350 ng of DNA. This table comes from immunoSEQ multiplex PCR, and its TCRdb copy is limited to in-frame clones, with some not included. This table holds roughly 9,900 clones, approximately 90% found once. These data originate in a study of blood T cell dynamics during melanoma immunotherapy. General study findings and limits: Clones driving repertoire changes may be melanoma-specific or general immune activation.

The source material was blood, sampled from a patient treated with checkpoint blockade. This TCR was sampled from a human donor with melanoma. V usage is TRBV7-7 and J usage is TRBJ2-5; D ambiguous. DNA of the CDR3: TGTGCTAGCAGCTTAGTGGGCCAGCAAGAGACCCAGTACTTC. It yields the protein CASSLVGQQETQYF.